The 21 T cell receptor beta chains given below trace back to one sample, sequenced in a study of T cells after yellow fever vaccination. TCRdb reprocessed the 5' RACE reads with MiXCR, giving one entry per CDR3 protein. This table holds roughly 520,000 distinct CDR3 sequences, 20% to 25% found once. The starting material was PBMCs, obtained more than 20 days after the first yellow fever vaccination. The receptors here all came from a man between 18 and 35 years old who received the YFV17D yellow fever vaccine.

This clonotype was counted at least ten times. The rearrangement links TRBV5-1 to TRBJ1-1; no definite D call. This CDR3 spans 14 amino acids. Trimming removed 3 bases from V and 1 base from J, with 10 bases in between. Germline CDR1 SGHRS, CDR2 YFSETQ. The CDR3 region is CASSSLGRNTEAFF. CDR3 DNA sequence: TGCGCCAGCAGCTCCCTCGGACGGAACACTGAAGCTTTCTTT.

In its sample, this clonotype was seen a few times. The CDR3 region is CASRLLSSYNEQFF. The CDR3 bases are TGCGCCAGCAGACTCTTAAGCTCCTACAATGAGCAGTTCTTC. This chain connects TRBV5-1 to TRBJ2-1; D is unclear. Trimming shortened V by 5 bases and J by 0 bases, and 9 bases separated the two germline ends. CDR3 length: 14 residues. CDR1 is SGHRS and CDR2 is YFSETQ in the germline V gene.

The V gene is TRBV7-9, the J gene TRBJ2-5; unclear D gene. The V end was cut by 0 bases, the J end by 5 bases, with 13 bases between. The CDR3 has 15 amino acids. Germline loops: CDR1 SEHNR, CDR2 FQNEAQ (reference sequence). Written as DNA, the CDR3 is TGTGCCAGCAGCTTAGCGTCGGCAACATCGGAGACCCAGTACTTC. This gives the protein CASSLASATSETQYF.

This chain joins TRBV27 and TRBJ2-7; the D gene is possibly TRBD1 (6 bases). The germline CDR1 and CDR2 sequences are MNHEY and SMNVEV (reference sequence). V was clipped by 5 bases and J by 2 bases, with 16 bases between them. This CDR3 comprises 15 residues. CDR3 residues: CASSPRAGDPYEQYF. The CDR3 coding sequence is TGTGCCAGCAGTCCGAGGGCAGGGGACCCCTACGAGCAGTACTTC.

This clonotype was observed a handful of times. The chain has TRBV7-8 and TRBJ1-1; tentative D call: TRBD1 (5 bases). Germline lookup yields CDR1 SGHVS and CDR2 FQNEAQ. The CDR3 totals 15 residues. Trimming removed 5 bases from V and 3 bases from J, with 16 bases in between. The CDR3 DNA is TGTGCCAGCAGCCCCCCCCCGGGGCGGGACACTGAAGCTTTCTTT. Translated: CASSPPPGRDTEAFF.

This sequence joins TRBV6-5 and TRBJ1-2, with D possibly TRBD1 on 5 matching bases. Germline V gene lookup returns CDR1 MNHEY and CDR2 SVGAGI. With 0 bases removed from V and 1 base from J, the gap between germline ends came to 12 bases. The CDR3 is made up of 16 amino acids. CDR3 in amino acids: CASSYSSGGGNYGYTF. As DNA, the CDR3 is TGTGCCAGCAGTTACTCGTCCGGGGGAGGTAACTATGGCTACACCTTC.

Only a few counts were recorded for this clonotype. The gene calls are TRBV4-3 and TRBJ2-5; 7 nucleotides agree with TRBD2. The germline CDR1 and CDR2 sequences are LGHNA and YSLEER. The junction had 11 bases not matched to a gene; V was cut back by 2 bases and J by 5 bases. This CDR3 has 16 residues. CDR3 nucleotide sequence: TGCGCCAGCAGCCAAACTGGACTAGAGGCAATGGAGACCCAGTACTTC. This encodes CASSQTGLEAMETQYF.

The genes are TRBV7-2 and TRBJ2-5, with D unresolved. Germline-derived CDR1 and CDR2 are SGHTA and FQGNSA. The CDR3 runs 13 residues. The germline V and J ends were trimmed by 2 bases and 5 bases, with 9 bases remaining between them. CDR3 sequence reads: CASSLSARETQYF. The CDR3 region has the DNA TGTGCCAGCAGCTTATCAGCGCGGGAGACCCAGTACTTC.

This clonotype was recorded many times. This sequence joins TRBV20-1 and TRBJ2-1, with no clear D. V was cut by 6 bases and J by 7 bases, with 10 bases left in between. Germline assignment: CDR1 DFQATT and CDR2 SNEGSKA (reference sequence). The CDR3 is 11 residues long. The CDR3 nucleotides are TGCAGTGCCGAACCTGTGAATGAGCAGTTCTTC. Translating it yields CSAEPVNEQFF.

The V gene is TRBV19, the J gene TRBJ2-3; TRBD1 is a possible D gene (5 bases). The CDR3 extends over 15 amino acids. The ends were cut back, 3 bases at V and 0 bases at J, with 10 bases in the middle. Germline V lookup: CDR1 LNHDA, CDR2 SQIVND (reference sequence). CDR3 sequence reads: CASSIAQGSTDTQYF. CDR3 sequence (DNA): TGTGCCAGTAGTATTGCGCAGGGTAGCACAGATACGCAGTATTTT.

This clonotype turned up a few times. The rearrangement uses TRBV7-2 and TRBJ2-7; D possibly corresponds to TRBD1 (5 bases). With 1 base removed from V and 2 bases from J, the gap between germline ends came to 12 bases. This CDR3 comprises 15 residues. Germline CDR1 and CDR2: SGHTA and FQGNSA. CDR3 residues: CASSLDIQAAYEQYV. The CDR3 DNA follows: TGTGCCAGCAGCTTAGACATACAGGCCGCCTACGAGCAGTACGTC.

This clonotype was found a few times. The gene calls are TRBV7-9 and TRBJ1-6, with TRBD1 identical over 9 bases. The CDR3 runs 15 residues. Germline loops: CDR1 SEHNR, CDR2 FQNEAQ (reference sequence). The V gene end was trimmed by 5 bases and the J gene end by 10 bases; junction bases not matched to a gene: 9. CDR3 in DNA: TGTGCCAGCAGCCCAAGGGACAGGGTGGTCTCACCCCTCCACTTT. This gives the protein CASSPRDRVVSPLHF.

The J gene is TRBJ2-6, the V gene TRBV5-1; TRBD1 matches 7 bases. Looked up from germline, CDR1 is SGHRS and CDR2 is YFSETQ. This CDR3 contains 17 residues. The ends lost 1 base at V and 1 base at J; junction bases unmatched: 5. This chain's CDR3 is CASSLRGRGSGANVLTF. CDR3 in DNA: TGCGCCAGCAGCTTGAGGGGGCGTGGTTCTGGGGCCAACGTCCTGACTTTC.

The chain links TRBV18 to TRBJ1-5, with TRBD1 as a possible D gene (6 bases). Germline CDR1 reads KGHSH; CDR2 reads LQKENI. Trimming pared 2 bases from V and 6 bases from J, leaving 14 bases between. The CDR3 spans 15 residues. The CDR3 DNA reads TGTGCCAGCTCACCAGTAGGGGGAAGGGGTCAGCCCCAGCATTTT. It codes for CASSPVGGRGQPQHF. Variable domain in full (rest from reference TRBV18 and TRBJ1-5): NAGVMQNPRHLVRRRGQEARLRCSPMKGHSHVYWYRQLPEEGLKFMVYLQKENIIDESGMPKERFSAEFPKEGPSILRIQQVVRGDSAAYFCASSPVGGRGQPQHFGDGTRLSIL.

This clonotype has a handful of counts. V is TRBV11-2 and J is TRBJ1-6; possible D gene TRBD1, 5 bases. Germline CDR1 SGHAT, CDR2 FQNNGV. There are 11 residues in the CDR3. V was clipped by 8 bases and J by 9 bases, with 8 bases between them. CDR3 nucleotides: TGTGCCAGCGCTGGGGGTTCACCCCTCCACTTT. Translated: CASAGGSPLHF.

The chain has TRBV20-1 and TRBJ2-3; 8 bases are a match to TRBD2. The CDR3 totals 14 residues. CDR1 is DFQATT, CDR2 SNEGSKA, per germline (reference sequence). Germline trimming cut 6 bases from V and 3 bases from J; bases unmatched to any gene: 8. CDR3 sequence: CSAERGGVTDTQYF. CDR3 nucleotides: TGCAGTGCGGAACGGGGGGGTGTGACAGATACGCAGTATTTT.

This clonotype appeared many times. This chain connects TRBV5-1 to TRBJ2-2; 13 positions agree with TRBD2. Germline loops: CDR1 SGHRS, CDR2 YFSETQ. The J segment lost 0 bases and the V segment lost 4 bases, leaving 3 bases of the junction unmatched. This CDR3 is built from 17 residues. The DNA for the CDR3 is TGCGCCAGCAGCGGAACTAGCGGGGGGGCGAACACCGGGGAGCTGTTTTTT. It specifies CASSGTSGGANTGELFF.

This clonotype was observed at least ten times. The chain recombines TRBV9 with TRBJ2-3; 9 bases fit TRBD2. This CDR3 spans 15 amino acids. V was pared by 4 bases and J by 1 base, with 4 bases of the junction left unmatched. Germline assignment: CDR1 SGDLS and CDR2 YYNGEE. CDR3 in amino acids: CASSPQRGGTDTQYF. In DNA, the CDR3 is TGTGCCAGCAGCCCCCAGCGGGGGGGCACAGATACGCAGTATTTT.

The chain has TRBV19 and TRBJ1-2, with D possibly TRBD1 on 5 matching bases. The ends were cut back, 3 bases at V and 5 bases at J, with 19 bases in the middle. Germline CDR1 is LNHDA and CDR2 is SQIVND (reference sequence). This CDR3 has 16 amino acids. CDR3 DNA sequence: TGTGCCAGTAGTATTATTGGAGGAGACAGCCTATATGGCTACACCTTC. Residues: CASSIIGGDSLYGYTF.

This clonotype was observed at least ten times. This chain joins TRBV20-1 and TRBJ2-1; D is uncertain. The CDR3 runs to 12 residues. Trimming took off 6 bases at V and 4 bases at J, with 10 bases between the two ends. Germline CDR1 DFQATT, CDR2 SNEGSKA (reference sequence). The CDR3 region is CSAETNYNEQFF. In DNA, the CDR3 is TGCAGTGCGGAAACCAATTACAATGAGCAGTTCTTC.

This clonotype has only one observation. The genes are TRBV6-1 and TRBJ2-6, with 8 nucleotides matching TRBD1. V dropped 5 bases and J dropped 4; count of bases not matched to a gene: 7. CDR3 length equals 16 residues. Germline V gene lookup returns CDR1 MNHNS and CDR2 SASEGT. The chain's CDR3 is CASSLTGEDGANVLTF. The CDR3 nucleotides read TGTGCCAGCAGTCTGACAGGGGAGGACGGGGCCAACGTCCTGACTTTC.